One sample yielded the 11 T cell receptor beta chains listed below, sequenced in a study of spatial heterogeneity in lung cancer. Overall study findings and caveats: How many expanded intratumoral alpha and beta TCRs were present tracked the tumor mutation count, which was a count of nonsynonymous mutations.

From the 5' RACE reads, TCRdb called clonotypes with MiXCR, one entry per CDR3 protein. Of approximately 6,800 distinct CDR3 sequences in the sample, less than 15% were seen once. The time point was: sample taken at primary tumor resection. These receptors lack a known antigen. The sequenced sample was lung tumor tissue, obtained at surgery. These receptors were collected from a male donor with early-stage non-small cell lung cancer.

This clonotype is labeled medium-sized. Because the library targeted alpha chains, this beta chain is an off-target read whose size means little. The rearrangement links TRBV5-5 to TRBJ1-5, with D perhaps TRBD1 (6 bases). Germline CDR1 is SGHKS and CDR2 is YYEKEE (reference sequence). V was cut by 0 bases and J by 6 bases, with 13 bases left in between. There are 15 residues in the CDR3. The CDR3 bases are TGTGCCAGCAGCTTGGACAGGGTAATTGGTCAGCCCCAGCATTTT. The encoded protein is CASSLDRVIGQPQHF.

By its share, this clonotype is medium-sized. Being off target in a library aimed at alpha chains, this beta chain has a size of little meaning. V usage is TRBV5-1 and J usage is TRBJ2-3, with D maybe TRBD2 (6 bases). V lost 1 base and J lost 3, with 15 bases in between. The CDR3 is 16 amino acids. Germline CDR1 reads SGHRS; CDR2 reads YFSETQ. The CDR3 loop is CASSLNGRTSTDTQYF. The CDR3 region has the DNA TGCGCCAGCAGCTTGAATGGGAGGACGTCAACAGATACGCAGTATTTT.

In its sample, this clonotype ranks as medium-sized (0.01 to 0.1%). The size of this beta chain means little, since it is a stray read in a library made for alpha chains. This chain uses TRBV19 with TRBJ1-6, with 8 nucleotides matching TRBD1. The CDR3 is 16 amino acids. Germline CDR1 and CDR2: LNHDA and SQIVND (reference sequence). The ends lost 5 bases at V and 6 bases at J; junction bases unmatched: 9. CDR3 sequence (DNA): TGTGCCAGTAGTGGAAAGCTGACAGGGGCTAATTCACCCCTCCACTTT. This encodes CASSGKLTGANSPLHF.

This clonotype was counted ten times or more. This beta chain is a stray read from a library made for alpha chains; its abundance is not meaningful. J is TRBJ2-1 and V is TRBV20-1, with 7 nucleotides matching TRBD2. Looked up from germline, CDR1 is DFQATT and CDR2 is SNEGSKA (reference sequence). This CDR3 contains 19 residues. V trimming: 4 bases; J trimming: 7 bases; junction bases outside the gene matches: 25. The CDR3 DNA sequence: TGCAGTGCTACCCCCTTGTGGGGGGGAGGGAGGGCCCTCGAAAATGAGCAGTTCTTC. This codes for CSATPLWGGGRALENEQFF.

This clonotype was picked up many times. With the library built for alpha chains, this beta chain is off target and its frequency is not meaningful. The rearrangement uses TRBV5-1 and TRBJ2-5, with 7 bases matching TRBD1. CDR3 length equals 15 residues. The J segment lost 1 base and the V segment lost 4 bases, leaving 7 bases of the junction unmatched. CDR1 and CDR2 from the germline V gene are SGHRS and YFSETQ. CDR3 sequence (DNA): TGCGCCAGCAGCACCCGGACAGGTCTCCAAGAGACCCAGTACTTC. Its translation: CASSTRTGLQETQYF.

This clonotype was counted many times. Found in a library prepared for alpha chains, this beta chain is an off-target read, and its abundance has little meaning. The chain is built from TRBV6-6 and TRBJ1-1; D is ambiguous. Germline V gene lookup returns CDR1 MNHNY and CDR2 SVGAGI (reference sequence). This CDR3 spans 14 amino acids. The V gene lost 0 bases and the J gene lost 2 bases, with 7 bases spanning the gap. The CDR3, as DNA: TGTGCCAGCAGTTACTCGTCTGATAACACTGAAGCTTTCTTT. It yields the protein CASSYSSDNTEAFF.

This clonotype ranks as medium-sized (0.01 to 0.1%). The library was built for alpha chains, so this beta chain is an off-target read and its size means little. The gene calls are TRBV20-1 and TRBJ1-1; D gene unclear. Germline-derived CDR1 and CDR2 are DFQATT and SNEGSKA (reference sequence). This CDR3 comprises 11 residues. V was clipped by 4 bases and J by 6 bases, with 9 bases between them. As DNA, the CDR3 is TGCAGTGCTACCCGGACGGCTGAAGCTTTCTTT. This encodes CSATRTAEAFF.

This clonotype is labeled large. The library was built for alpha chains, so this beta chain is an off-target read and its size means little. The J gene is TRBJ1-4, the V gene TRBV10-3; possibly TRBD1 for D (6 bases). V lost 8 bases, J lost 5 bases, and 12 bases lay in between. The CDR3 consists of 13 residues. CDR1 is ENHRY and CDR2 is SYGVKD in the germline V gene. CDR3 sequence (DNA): TGTGCCATCGGGGAAGGGGGAAATGAAAAACTGTTTTTT. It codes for CAIGEGGNEKLFF.

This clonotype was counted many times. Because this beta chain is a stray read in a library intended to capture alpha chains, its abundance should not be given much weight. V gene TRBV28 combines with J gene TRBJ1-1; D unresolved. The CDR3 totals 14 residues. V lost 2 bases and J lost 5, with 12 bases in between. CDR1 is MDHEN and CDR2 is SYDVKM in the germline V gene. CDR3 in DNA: TGTGCCAGCAGTTTAGGCTTTGGGAAGACTGAAGCTTTCTTT. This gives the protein CASSLGFGKTEAFF. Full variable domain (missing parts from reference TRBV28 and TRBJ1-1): DVKVTQSSRYLVKRTGEKVFLECVQDMDHENMFWYRQDPGLGLRLIYFSYDVKMKEKGDIPEGYSVSREKKERFSLILESASTNQTSMYLCASSLGFGKTEAFFGQGTRLTVV.

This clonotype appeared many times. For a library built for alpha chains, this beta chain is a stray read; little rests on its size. As DNA, the CDR3 is TGTGCCATAAGGGCTGGGGCCAACGTCCTGACTTTC. As protein: CAIRAGANVLTF. The rearrangement links TRBV12-3 or TRBV12-4 to TRBJ2-6; D is unclear. V dropped 10 bases and J dropped 2 bases, with 6 bases sitting between them. This CDR3 region has 12 residues.

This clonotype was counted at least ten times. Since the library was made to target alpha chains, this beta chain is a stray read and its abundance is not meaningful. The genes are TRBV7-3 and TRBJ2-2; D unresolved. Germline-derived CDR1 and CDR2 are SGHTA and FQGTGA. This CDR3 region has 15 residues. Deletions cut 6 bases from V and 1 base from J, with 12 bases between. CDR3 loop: CASRVDTVNTGELFF. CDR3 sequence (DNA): TGTGCCAGCAGAGTCGACACAGTGAACACCGGGGAGCTGTTTTTT. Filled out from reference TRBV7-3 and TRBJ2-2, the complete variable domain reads GAGVSQTPSNKVTEKGKYVELRCDPISGHTALYWYRQSLGQGPEFLIYFQGTGAADDSGLPNDRFFAVRPEGSVSTLKIQRTERGDSAVYLCASRVDTVNTGELFFGEGSRLTVL.